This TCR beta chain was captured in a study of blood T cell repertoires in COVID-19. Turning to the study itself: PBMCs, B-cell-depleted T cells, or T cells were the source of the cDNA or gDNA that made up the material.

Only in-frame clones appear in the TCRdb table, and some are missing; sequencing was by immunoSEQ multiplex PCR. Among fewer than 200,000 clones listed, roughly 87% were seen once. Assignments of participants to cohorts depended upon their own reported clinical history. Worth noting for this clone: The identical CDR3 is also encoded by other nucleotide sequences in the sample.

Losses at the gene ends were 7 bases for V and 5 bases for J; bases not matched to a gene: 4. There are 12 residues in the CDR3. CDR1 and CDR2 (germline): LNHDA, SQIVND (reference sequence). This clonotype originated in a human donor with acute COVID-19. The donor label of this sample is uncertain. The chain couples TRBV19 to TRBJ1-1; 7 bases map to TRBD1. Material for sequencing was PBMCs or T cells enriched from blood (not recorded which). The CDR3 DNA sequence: TGTGCCAGTAATACAGGGGTGACTGAAGCTTTCTTT. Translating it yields CASNTGVTEAFF.